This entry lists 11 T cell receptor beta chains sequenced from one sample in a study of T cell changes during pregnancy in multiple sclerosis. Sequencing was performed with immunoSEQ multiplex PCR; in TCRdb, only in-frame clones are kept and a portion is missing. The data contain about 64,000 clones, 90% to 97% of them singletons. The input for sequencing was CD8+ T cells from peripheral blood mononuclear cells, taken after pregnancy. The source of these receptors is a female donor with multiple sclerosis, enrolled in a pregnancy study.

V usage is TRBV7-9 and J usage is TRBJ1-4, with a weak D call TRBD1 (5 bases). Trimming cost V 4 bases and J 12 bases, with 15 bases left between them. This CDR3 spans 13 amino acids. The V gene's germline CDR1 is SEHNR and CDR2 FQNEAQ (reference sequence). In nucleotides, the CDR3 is TGTGCCAGCAGCTCCACAGGTCCAAGGCAACTGTTTTTT. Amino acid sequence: CASSSTGPRQLFF.

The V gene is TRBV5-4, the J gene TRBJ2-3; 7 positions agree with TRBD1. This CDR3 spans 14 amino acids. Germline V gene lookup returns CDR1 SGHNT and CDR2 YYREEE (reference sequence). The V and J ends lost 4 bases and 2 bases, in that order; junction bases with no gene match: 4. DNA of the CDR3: TGTGCCAGCAGCGACGGACAGGCCACAGATACGCAGTATTTT. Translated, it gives CASSDGQATDTQYF.

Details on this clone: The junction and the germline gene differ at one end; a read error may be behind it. The DNA for the CDR3 is TGTGCCAGCAGCTTAGATCAGGGCTCCTACGAACAGTACTTC. Protein product: CASSLDQGSYEQYF. The chain recombines TRBV11-3 with TRBJ2-7, with TRBD1 as a possible D gene (5 bases). The length of the CDR3 is 14 residues. Germline-derived CDR1 and CDR2 are SGHNT and YENEEA.

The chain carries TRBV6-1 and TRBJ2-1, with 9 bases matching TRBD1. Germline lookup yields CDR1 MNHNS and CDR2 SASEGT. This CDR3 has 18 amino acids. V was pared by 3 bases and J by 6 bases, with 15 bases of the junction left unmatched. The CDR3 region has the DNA TGTGCCAGCAGTGATCGGGGAAACGCGGGACAGGGAACCAATGAGCAGTTCTTC. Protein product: CASSDRGNAGQGTNEQFF.

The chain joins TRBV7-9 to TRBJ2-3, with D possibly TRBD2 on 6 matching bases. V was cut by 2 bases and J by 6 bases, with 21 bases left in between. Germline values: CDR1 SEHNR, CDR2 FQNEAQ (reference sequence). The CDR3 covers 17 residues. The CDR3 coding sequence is TGTGCCAGCAGCTTATATGGATTCAGGGAGGAGGGGGATACGCAGTATTTT. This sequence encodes CASSLYGFREEGDTQYF.

The CDR3 DNA sequence: TGTGCCACCGGAAAGGGGGCCGCTGGCTACACCTTC. Its translation: CATGKGAAGYTF. The chain joins TRBV2 to TRBJ1-2; 7 bases are shared with TRBD1. Germline loops: CDR1 SNHLY, CDR2 FYNNEI. V lost 10 bases and J lost 7; bases outside the gene matches: 9. This CDR3 has 12 amino acids.

The CDR3 DNA sequence: TGCGCCAGCAGCTTGGCTACGGGCACTGAAGCTTTCTTT. Translation: CASSLATGTEAFF. The chain recombines TRBV5-1 with TRBJ1-1; D gene ambiguous. Germline CDR1 and CDR2: SGHRS and YFSETQ. Trimming shortened V by 0 bases and J by 4 bases, and 7 bases separated the two germline ends. CDR3 length equals 13 residues. Full variable domain (rest looked up from reference TRBV5-1 and TRBJ1-1): KAGVTQTPRYLIKTRGQQVTLSCSPISGHRSVSWYQQTPGQGLQFLFEYFSETQRNKGNFPGRFSGRQFSNSRSEMNVSTLELGDSALYLCASSLATGTEAFFGQGTRLTVV.

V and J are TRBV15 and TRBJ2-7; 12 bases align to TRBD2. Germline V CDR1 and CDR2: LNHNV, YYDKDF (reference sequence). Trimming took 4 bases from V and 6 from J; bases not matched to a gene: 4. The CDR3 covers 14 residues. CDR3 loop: CATSKLAGGGEQYF. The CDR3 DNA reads TGTGCCACCAGCAAACTAGCGGGAGGCGGCGAGCAGTACTTC.

The CDR3 protein is CASSHRWDSVNTEAFF. As DNA, the CDR3 is TGTGCCAGCAGCCACCGGTGGGACAGTGTGAACACTGAAGCTTTCTTT. The chain links TRBV11-2 to TRBJ1-1; 7 bases match TRBD1. Looked up from germline, CDR1 is SGHAT and CDR2 is FQNNGV. This CDR3 has 16 amino acids. V dropped 5 bases and J dropped 0; count of bases not matched to a gene: 9. The full variable domain, rest sourced from reference TRBV11-2 and TRBJ1-1, is EAGVAQSPRYKIIEKRQSVAFWCNPISGHATLYWYQQILGQGPKLLIQFQNNGVVDDSQLPKDRFSAERLKGVDSTLKIQPAKLEDSAVYLCASSHRWDSVNTEAFFGQGTRLTVV.

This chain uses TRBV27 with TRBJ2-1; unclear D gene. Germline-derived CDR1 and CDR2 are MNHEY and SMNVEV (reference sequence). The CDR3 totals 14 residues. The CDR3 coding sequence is TGTGCAAGCTCCCCTGGTTCACACTACAATGAGCAGTTCTTC. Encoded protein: CASSPGSHYNEQFF.

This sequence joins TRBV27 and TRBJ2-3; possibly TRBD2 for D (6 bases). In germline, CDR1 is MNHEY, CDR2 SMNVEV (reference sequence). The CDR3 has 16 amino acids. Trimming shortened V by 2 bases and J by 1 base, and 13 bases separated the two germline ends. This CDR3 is CASSLRGGGGTDTQYF. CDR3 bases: TGTGCCAGCAGTTTAAGGGGAGGAGGGGGCACAGATACGCAGTATTTT.